One and the same sample provided the 25 T cell receptor beta chains below, sequenced in a study of shared clonotypes between healthy human individuals. Clones were sequenced by immunoSEQ multiplex PCR, and TCRdb holds only the in-frame ones, with some missing. Among about 2,500,000 clones listed, approximately 92% were seen once. Sequenced: naive CD4+ T cells sorted from blood. The subset denotes: CD45RA+ positively selected. These receptors were collected from a man aged 18 to 30 in good health.

The V gene is TRBV5-6, the J gene TRBJ2-7; no firm D call. Between the trimmed V and J ends, which lost 4 bases and 1 base, there was a span of 15 bases. Germline assignment: CDR1 SGHDT and CDR2 YYEEEE. The CDR3 is 15 residues long. The DNA of the CDR3 is TGTGCCAGCAGCCAGCAGGTTCCCTTGTCCTACGAGCAGTACTTC. Translation: CASSQQVPLSYEQYF.

This chain connects TRBV10-1 to TRBJ1-1, with 10 bases identical to TRBD1. Germline lookup yields CDR1 WNHNN and CDR2 SYGVQD (reference sequence). The length of the CDR3 is 15 residues. V dropped 6 bases and J dropped 5; count of bases not matched to a gene: 9. The CDR3 is CASSSDRGQGTEAFF. In DNA, the CDR3 is TGCGCCAGCAGCAGCGACAGGGGGCAAGGTACTGAAGCTTTCTTT.

The chain is built from TRBV6-5 and TRBJ1-1; D ambiguous. Deletions cut 0 bases from V and 0 bases from J, with 11 bases between. Germline values: CDR1 MNHEY, CDR2 SVGAGI. The CDR3 runs 16 residues. CDR3 nucleotide sequence: TGTGCCAGCAGTTACTCGGGCTTATTTATGAACACTGAAGCTTTCTTT. As protein: CASSYSGLFMNTEAFF.

The CDR3 region is CASSLPVGVVEQFF. CDR3 bases: TGTGCCAGCAGCTTACCGGTGGGGGTGGTCGAGCAGTTCTTC. V gene TRBV7-2 combines with J gene TRBJ2-1; D might be TRBD1 or TRBD2, each matching 5 bases. This CDR3 comprises 14 residues. From germline, CDR1 is SGHTA and CDR2 FQGNSA. Trimming left V 2 bases short and J 10 bases short, with 15 bases between.

This clone was detected only a few times. At one end the junction does not follow the germline gene, possibly because of a read error. This chain connects TRBV19 to TRBJ1-5; unclear D gene. This CDR3 contains 13 residues. Germline CDR1 is LNHDA and CDR2 is SQIVND (reference sequence). CDR3: CASSRGSDQPQHF. CDR3 sequence (DNA): TGTGCCAGTAGTAGGGGTAGCGATCAGCCCCAGCATTTT.

V and J are TRBV14 and TRBJ1-1; D is uncertain. Per germline, CDR1 SGHDN and CDR2 FVKESK. The ends were cut back, 0 bases at V and 10 bases at J, with 18 bases in the middle. This CDR3 has 15 amino acids. CDR3 DNA sequence: TGTGCCAGCAGCCAAGAACTACAAAAGTGGGGAGTAGCTTTCTTT. It translates to CASSQELQKWGVAFF.

CDR3 bases: TGTGCCAGCAGTTTCCTAAATCAAGAGACCCAGTACTTC. Its translation is CASSFLNQETQYF. The rearrangement joins TRBV27 to TRBJ2-5, with D unresolved. Germline V gene data show CDR1 as MNHEY and CDR2 as SMNVEV (reference sequence). The ends were cut back, 3 bases at V and 2 bases at J, with 7 bases in the middle. The CDR3 loop spans 13 amino acids.

Of note for this clone: Within the sample, other DNA sequences also encode this same CDR3. V gene TRBV2 combines with J gene TRBJ1-2, with 7 bases identical to TRBD1. The CDR3 consists of 13 residues. The V gene end was trimmed by 5 bases and the J gene end by 8 bases; junction bases not matched to a gene: 8. Looked up from germline, CDR1 is SNHLY and CDR2 is FYNNEI. CDR3 coding DNA: TGTGCCAGCAGTAGACAGGGACCGGGAGGCTACACCTTC. Translation gives CASSRQGPGGYTF.

V gene TRBV19 combines with J gene TRBJ1-4; TRBD1 aligns across 7 bases. Trimming took 4 bases from V and 8 from J; bases not matched to a gene: 19. CDR1 LNHDA and CDR2 SQIVND come from the germline V gene (reference sequence). The CDR3 is 18 amino acids. The CDR3 region is CASSTPGQLLGAGEKLFF. DNA for the CDR3: TGTGCCAGTAGTACTCCGGGACAGCTCCTAGGCGCGGGCGAAAAACTGTTTTTT.

This chain links TRBV5-1 with TRBJ1-1; tentative D call: TRBD1 (5 bases). The V end lost 4 bases, the J end lost 4 bases, and 17 bases lay between the germline ends. Germline assignment: CDR1 SGHRS and CDR2 YFSETQ. The CDR3 contains 15 residues. CDR3 in amino acids: CASSPPGGLRTEAFF. In DNA, the CDR3 is TGCGCCAGCAGCCCGCCGGGGGGTCTTCGCACTGAAGCTTTCTTT. Full variable domain (remainder filled in from reference TRBV5-1 and TRBJ1-1): KAGVTQTPRYLIKTRGQQVTLSCSPISGHRSVSWYQQTPGQGLQFLFEYFSETQRNKGNFPGRFSGRQFSNSRSEMNVSTLELGDSALYLCASSPPGGLRTEAFFGQGTRLTVV.

This chain joins TRBV2 and TRBJ2-1; D may be TRBD1 (6 bases). The CDR3 loop spans 14 amino acids. Germline V CDR1 and CDR2: SNHLY, FYNNEI. V lost 2 bases to trimming and J lost 6 bases, with 11 bases between them. The CDR3 nucleotides are TGTGCCAGCAGTGAATACAGGGTGGGCAATGAGCAGTTCTTC. Its translation: CASSEYRVGNEQFF.

V and J are TRBV4-3 and TRBJ2-1, with no clear D. Trimming pared 2 bases from V and 4 bases from J, leaving 12 bases between. Germline CDR1 reads LGHNA; CDR2 reads YSLEER. The CDR3 covers 15 residues. CDR3 region: CASSQTPAAYNEQFF. The CDR3, as DNA: TGCGCCAGCAGCCAAACGCCTGCGGCTTACAATGAGCAGTTCTTC.

V is TRBV5-1 and J is TRBJ1-1; TRBD1 agrees at 8 bases. J lost 11 bases, V lost 0 bases, and 15 bases had no gene match. The CDR3 contains 16 residues. Per the germline V gene, CDR1 is SGHRS and CDR2 is YFSETQ. The CDR3 DNA sequence: TGCGCCAGCAGCTTGGATAACAGGGGGTCCTCCCCGAAGGCTTTCTTT. Amino acid sequence: CASSLDNRGSSPKAFF.

The rearrangement links TRBV6-6 to TRBJ1-3; 7 bases are a match to TRBD1. The CDR3 has 13 amino acids. Germline V gene data show CDR1 as MNHNY and CDR2 as SVGAGI (reference sequence). The J segment lost 4 bases and the V segment lost 9 bases, leaving 6 bases of the junction unmatched. The CDR3 loop is CASLDRAGNTIYF. The CDR3 DNA reads TGTGCCAGTCTCGACAGGGCCGGAAACACCATATATTTT.

This chain joins TRBV5-5 and TRBJ1-1; a possible D gene is TRBD1 (6 bases). This CDR3 contains 15 residues. The V gene's germline CDR1 is SGHKS and CDR2 YYEKEE (reference sequence). Between the trimmed V and J ends, which lost 0 bases and 0 bases, there was a span of 9 bases. The CDR3 here is CASSLGQALNTEAFF. DNA of the CDR3: TGTGCCAGCAGCTTGGGACAGGCGTTGAACACTGAAGCTTTCTTT. The entire variable domain, with the rest obtained from reference TRBV5-5 and TRBJ1-1, is as follows: DAGVTQSPTHLIKTRGQQVTLRCSPISGHKSVSWYQQVLGQGPQFIFQYYEKEERGRGNFPDRFSARQFPNYSSELNVNALLLGDSALYLCASSLGQALNTEAFFGQGTRLTVV.

The chain carries TRBV2 and TRBJ2-1, with D tentatively TRBD1 (5 bases). V lost 4 bases to trimming and J lost 9 bases, with 13 bases between them. Germline CDR1 and CDR2: SNHLY and FYNNEI. The CDR3 spans 13 residues. The CDR3 here is CASSATRAGEQFF. The CDR3 DNA is TGTGCCAGCAGTGCCACCAGGGCTGGTGAGCAGTTCTTC.

In DNA, the CDR3 is TGTGCCAGCAGCAATAGAATGGGTCAAGAGACCCAGTACTTC. Translating it yields CASSNRMGQETQYF. The J gene is TRBJ2-5, the V gene TRBV7-2; the D is unclear. This CDR3 region has 14 residues. Trimming stripped 5 bases from V and 2 bases from J, with 12 bases between. CDR1 SGHTA and CDR2 FQGNSA come from the germline V gene. The full variable domain, completed using reference TRBV7-2 and TRBJ2-5, is GAGVSQSPSNKVTEKGKDVELRCDPISGHTALYWYRQSLGQGLEFLIYFQGNSAPDKSGLPSDRFSAERTGGSVSTLTIQRTQQEDSAVYLCASSNRMGQETQYFGPGTRLLVL.

Only one count was recorded for this clone. This CDR3 is CASSLVVLDGGYTF. The CDR3 DNA reads TGTGCCAGCAGTTTAGTGGTGTTGGATGGTGGCTACACCTTC. The V and J genes are TRBV28 and TRBJ1-2; D is undetermined. The CDR3 runs 14 residues. Germline V gives CDR1 MDHEN, CDR2 SYDVKM. V was shortened by 2 bases and J by 7 bases, with 14 bases between the two germline ends.

The V call is TRBV5-4, the J call TRBJ2-1; 12 positions agree with TRBD2. This CDR3 is 15 amino acids long. CDR1 is SGHNT and CDR2 is YYREEE in the germline V gene (reference sequence). V lost 3 bases and J lost 6; bases outside the gene matches: 4. The CDR3 loop reads CASSWTSGAFNEQFF. CDR3 sequence (DNA): TGTGCCAGCAGCTGGACTAGCGGGGCCTTCAATGAGCAGTTCTTC.

This chain uses TRBV2 with TRBJ2-5, with 8 bases matching TRBD1. Germline values: CDR1 SNHLY, CDR2 FYNNEI. This CDR3 is built from 13 residues. V dropped 3 bases and J dropped 5; count of bases not matched to a gene: 2. The CDR3 loop is CASSDRGRETQYF. DNA of the CDR3: TGTGCCAGCAGTGACAGGGGGCGGGAGACCCAGTACTTC.

A single count supports this clone. This rearrangement joins TRBV7-2 to TRBJ2-2; D gene uncertain. Deletions cut 5 bases from V and 3 bases from J, with 10 bases between. This CDR3 region has 14 residues. Germline lookup yields CDR1 SGHTA and CDR2 FQGNSA. This CDR3 is CASSPLVHTGELFF. As DNA, the CDR3 is TGTGCCAGCAGCCCCTTAGTCCACACCGGGGAGCTGTTTTTT.

The V gene is TRBV7-8, the J gene TRBJ2-1, with a possible D match to TRBD2 (6 bases). This CDR3 contains 15 residues. The germline V and J ends were trimmed by 1 base and 6 bases, with 13 bases remaining between them. From germline, CDR1 is SGHVS and CDR2 FQNEAQ. The CDR3 DNA follows: TGTGCCAGCAGCTTAGGGGGACTCGGCGGCAATGAGCAGTTCTTC. Translation gives CASSLGGLGGNEQFF.

As for this clone: The sample holds other DNA sequences that translate to the same CDR3. The V and J genes are TRBV18 and TRBJ1-2; D gene uncertain. CDR1 is KGHSH and CDR2 is LQKENI in the germline V gene. V gave up 2 bases and J gave up 0 bases, with 4 bases separating them. The CDR3 is made up of 13 amino acids. The CDR3 DNA reads TGTGCCAGCTCACCAGAGCCTAACTATGGCTACACCTTC. Encoded protein: CASSPEPNYGYTF.

This chain uses TRBV9 with TRBJ1-2, with no clear D. This CDR3 region has 13 residues. Per the germline V gene, CDR1 is SGDLS and CDR2 is YYNGEE. Trimming shortened V by 4 bases and J by 13 bases, and 20 bases separated the two germline ends. Written as DNA, the CDR3 is TGTGCCAGCAGCACACCGGGAGCCCCTGCCTGCACCTTC. As protein: CASSTPGAPACTF.

This clone appeared a single time. The J gene is TRBJ2-1, the V gene TRBV5-6, with D unresolved. The CDR3 length is 12 residues. Germline CDR1 and CDR2: SGHDT and YYEEEE. Trimming pared 3 bases from V and 9 bases from J, leaving 10 bases between. CDR3 loop: CASSYSGPEQFF. DNA for the CDR3: TGTGCCAGCAGCTACTCCGGCCCTGAGCAGTTCTTC.